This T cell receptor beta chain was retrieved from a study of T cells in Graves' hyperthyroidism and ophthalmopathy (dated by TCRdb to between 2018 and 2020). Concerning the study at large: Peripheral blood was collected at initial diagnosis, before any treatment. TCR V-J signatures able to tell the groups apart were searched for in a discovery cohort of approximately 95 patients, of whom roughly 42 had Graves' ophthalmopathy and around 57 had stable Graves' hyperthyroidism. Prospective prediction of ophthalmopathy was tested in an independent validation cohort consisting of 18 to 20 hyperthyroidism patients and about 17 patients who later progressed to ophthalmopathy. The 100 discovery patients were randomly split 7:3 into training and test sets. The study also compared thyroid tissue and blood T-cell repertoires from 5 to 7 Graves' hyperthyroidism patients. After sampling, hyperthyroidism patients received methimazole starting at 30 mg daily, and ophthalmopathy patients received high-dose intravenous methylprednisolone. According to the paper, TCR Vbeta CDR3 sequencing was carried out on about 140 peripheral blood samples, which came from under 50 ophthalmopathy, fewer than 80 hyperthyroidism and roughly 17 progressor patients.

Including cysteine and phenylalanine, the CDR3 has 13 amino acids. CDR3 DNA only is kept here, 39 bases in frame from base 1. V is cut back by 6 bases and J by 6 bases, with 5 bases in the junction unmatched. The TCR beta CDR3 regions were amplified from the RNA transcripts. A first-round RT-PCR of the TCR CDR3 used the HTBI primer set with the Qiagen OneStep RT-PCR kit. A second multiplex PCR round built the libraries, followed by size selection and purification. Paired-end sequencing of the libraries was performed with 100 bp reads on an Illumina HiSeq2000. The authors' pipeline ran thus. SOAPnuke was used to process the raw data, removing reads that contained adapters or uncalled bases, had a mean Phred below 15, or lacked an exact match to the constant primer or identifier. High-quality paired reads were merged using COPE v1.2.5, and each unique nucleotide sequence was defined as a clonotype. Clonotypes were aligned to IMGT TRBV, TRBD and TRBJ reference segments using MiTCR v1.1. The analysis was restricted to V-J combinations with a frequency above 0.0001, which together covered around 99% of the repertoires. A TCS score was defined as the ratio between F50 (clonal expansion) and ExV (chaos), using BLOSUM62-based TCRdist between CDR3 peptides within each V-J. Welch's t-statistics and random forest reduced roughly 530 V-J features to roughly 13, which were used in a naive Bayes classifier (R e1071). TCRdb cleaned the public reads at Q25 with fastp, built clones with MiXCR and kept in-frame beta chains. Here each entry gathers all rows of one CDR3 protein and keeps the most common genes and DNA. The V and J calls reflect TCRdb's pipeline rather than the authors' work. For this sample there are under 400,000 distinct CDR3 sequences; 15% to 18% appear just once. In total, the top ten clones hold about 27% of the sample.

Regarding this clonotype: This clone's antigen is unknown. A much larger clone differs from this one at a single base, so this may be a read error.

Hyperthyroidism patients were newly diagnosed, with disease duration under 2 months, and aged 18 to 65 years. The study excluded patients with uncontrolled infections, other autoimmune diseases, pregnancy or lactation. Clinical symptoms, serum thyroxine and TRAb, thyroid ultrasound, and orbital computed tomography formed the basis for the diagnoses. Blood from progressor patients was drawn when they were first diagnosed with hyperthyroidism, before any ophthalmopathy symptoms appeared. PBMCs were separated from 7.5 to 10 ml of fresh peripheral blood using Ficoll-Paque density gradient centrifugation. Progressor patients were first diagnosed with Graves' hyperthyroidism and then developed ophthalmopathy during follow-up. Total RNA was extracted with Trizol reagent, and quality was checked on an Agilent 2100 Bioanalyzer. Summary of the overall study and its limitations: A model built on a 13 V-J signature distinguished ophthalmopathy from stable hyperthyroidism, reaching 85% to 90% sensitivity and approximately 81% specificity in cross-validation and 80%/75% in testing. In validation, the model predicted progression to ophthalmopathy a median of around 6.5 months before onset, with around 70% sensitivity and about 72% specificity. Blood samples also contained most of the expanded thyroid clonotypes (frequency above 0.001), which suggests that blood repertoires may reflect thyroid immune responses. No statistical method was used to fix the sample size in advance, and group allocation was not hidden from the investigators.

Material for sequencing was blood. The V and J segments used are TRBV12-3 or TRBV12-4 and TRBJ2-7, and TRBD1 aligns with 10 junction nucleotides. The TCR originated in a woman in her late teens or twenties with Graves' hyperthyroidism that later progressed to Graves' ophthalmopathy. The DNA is TGTGCCAGCAGCCCGACAGGGGGCGCCGAGCAGTACTTC. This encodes CASSPTGGAEQYF.